The sequence of this T cell receptor (beta chain) was determined in a study of CD8+ T cells in alopecia areata. Investigators isolated RNA and reverse transcribed it into cDNA to act as the sequencing template. Measured with immunoSEQ multiplex PCR; TCRdb has only the in-frame clones, and not every one. The repertoire holds 200,000 to 250,000 clones, with approximately 61% as singletons. The CDR3 extends over 13 amino acids. The V end lost 4 bases, the J end lost 10 bases, and 14 bases lay between the germline ends. CDR1 SGHTA and CDR2 FQGNSA come from the germline V gene. The source of this sequence is a human donor with alopecia areata. V usage is TRBV7-2 and J usage is TRBJ2-1, with a weak D call TRBD1 (5 bases). This specimen was CD4+ T cells sorted from blood, taken at week 0. The CDR3 nucleotides read TGTGCCAGCAGCTCGAACCGACGGACAGAGCAGTTCTTC. Amino acid sequence: CASSSNRRTEQFF.